These 18 T cell receptor beta chains originate from one sample sequenced in a study of CD8 T cells in ankylosing spondylitis. Regarding the study as a whole: Blood of patients with ankylosing spondylitis appeared to be characterized by a TCR beta motif of several highly homologous variants.

TCRdb re-analysed the 5' RACE reads in MiXCR, keeping a single row per CDR3 protein. In the table there are more than 650,000 distinct CDR3 sequences, approximately 12% of which are singletons. The antigens for these receptors are not known. Sequencing was carried out using blood, either unsorted or a sorted T cell fraction (not recorded which). All receptors come from a male donor with ankylosing spondylitis.

This clonotype occurred a few times. The DNA for the CDR3 is TGTGCCAGCAGCCAAGGATACGGGACTACCTTAGAAGGTGTCGATGAGCAGTTCTTC. Encoded protein: CASSQGYGTTLEGVDEQFF. The rearrangement links TRBV4-2 to TRBJ2-1, with 7 bases matching TRBD2. CDR1 is LGHNA and CDR2 is YNFKEQ in the germline V gene. The junction had 20 bases not matched to a gene; V was cut back by 1 base and J by 8 bases. The CDR3 is made up of 19 amino acids.

For this clonotype: The junction differs from germline at one of its ends, possibly a read error. This sequence joins TRBV28 and TRBJ2-7, with D perhaps matching TRBD1 (5 bases). Germline CDR1 MDHEN, CDR2 SYDVKM. CDR3 length equals 12 residues. The CDR3 nucleotides are TGTGCCAGCAGTTTCAGGGCCTACGGGCAGTACTTC. Protein product: CASSFRAYGQYF.

This rearrangement joins TRBV20-1 to TRBJ2-3; perhaps TRBD2 as D (6 bases). Trimming left V 6 bases short and J 4 bases short, with 14 bases between. Germline V gene data show CDR1 as DFQATT and CDR2 as SNEGSKA (reference sequence). This CDR3 is built from 13 residues. DNA of the CDR3: TGCAGTGCGGGGGGTCGAAACGCAGATACGCAGTATTTT. Encoded protein: CSAGGRNADTQYF.

The chain recombines TRBV20-1 with TRBJ2-4, with 9 bases identical to TRBD2. With V trimmed by 5 bases and J by 5 bases, 10 bases remained unmatched. From germline, CDR1 is DFQATT and CDR2 SNEGSKA (reference sequence). The length of the CDR3 is 15 residues. The CDR3 DNA is TGCAGTGCTCCCGTCCCGGCTAGCGGGGAAAACATTCAGTACTTC. It translates to CSAPVPASGENIQYF.

This clonotype has only a few counts. The genes are TRBV5-6 and TRBJ2-1, with TRBD2 matching 8 bases. The CDR3 consists of 15 residues. Germline V gene lookup returns CDR1 SGHDT and CDR2 YYEEEE. V dropped 6 bases and J dropped 5; count of bases not matched to a gene: 10. In nucleotides, the CDR3 is TGTGCCAGCACCACCCCACGGGAGGGGAACAATGAGCAGTTCTTC. It codes for CASTTPREGNNEQFF.

This clonotype has a count of ten or more. The rearrangement joins TRBV5-1 to TRBJ2-1; a possible D gene is TRBD2 (5 bases). V lost 6 bases, J lost 4 bases, and 14 bases lay in between. In germline, CDR1 is SGHRS, CDR2 YFSETQ. The CDR3 is made up of 14 amino acids. The CDR3 loop is CASKLEGFYNEQFF. In DNA, the CDR3 is TGCGCCAGCAAGTTAGAGGGCTTTTACAATGAGCAGTTCTTC.

CDR3 sequence reads: CASSEPGGKTEGELFF. CDR3 bases: TGCGCCAGCAGTGAACCGGGAGGAAAAACGGAAGGGGAGCTGTTTTTT. The V call is TRBV10-2, the J call TRBJ2-2; 7 bases agree with TRBD2. V lost 3 bases to trimming and J lost 8 bases; unmatched junction nucleotides: 12. Per germline, CDR1 WSHSY and CDR2 SAAADI. The length of the CDR3 is 16 residues.

The table lists this clonotype with many counts. The rearrangement uses TRBV7-2 and TRBJ2-1; D unresolved. Germline V CDR1 and CDR2: SGHTA, FQGNSA. V lost 2 bases to trimming and J lost 7 bases, with 12 bases between them. The CDR3 runs to 14 residues. The CDR3 DNA follows: TGTGCCAGCAGCTTAAGGGCGGACGTGAATGAGCAGTTCTTC. It encodes CASSLRADVNEQFF.

Of note for this clonotype: A read error may produce the germline difference seen at one junction end. The chain carries TRBV20-1 and TRBJ1-3; D possibly corresponds to TRBD1 (5 bases). The CDR3 extends over 14 amino acids. Looked up from germline, CDR1 is DFQATT and CDR2 is SNEGSKA (reference sequence). In DNA, the CDR3 is TGCAGTGCTAGGTTTGGGGGTACTGGAAACACCATAAATTTT. It translates to CSARFGGTGNTINF.

This clonotype was picked up a small number of times. The chain links TRBV6-2 or TRBV6-3 to TRBJ2-7; 10 bases agree with TRBD2. CDR1 is MNHEY, CDR2 SVGEGT, per germline. CDR3 length equals 17 residues. V was pared by 3 bases and J by 0 bases, with 8 bases of the junction left unmatched. The CDR3 DNA sequence: TGTGCCAGCAGTTATACCGGACTAGCGGAGTTCTCCTACGAGCAGTACTTC. This codes for CASSYTGLAEFSYEQYF.

This rearrangement joins TRBV6-5 to TRBJ2-7, with unresolved D. V lost 4 bases and J 12 bases, leaving 13 bases between the germline ends. CDR1 MNHEY and CDR2 SVGAGI come from the germline V gene. This CDR3 is built from 11 residues. CDR3 sequence: CASSFGPNVYF. For the CDR3, the DNA is TGTGCCAGCAGTTTCGGGCCCAACGTGTACTTC.

This clonotype was counted ten times or more. The chain is built from TRBV29-1 and TRBJ2-2, with 8 bases that match TRBD2. Trimming took 5 bases from V and 7 from J; bases not matched to a gene: 18. CDR1 is SQVTM, CDR2 ANQGSEA, per germline. The CDR3 has 17 amino acids. The CDR3 protein is CSVTDGSGRVPIGELFF. CDR3 sequence (DNA): TGCAGCGTTACCGATGGATCCGGGAGGGTACCAATCGGGGAGCTGTTTTTT.

This chain links TRBV18 with TRBJ2-5, with D tentatively TRBD1 (5 bases). CDR1 and CDR2 from the germline V gene are KGHSH and LQKENI. The CDR3 has 13 amino acids. Deletions cut 1 base from V and 3 bases from J, with 6 bases between. In DNA form, the CDR3 reads TGTGCCAGCTCACCACAGGACAAAGAGACCCAGTACTTC. This encodes CASSPQDKETQYF.

This chain joins TRBV7-2 and TRBJ2-7; no clear D. CDR3 length: 15 residues. CDR1 SGHTA and CDR2 FQGNSA come from the germline V gene. With 5 bases removed from V and 0 bases from J, the gap between germline ends came to 14 bases. The CDR3 bases are TGTGCCAGCAGCCTCCGGGTTTCAGACTCCTACGAGCAGTACTTC. It yields the protein CASSLRVSDSYEQYF.

This clonotype was seen only a few times. The V and J genes are TRBV18 and TRBJ2-7, with 9 bases matching TRBD1. This CDR3 has 16 residues. Germline V gives CDR1 KGHSH, CDR2 LQKENI. The J segment lost 2 bases and the V segment lost 0 bases, leaving 5 bases of the junction unmatched. CDR3 amino acids: CASSPPVGQGAYEQYF. DNA of the CDR3: TGTGCCAGCTCACCACCGGTGGGACAGGGAGCCTACGAGCAGTACTTC.

J is TRBJ1-4 and V is TRBV7-2; unclear D gene. Looked up from germline, CDR1 is SGHTA and CDR2 is FQGNSA. V was shortened by 2 bases and J by 5 bases, with 9 bases between the two germline ends. The CDR3 is made up of 14 amino acids. Here the CDR3 DNA reads TGTGCCAGCAGCTTATATCGTCTAAATGAAAAACTGTTTTTT. This gives the protein CASSLYRLNEKLFF. The full variable domain, with the rest looked up from reference TRBV7-2 and TRBJ1-4, is GAGVSQSPSNKVTEKGKDVELRCDPISGHTALYWYRQSLGQGLEFLIYFQGNSAPDKSGLPSDRFSAERTGGSVSTLTIQRTQQEDSAVYLCASSLYRLNEKLFFGSGTQLSVL.

This clonotype occurred many times. This chain connects TRBV29-1 to TRBJ2-7; possibly TRBD1 or TRBD2 for D (5 bases each). This CDR3 comprises 11 residues. V was clipped by 7 bases and J by 2 bases, with 9 bases between them. Germline V gene lookup returns CDR1 SQVTM and CDR2 ANQGSEA. CDR3 residues: CSGGDPYEQYF. CDR3 in DNA: TGCAGCGGTGGGGACCCCTACGAGCAGTACTTC.

The genes are TRBV20-1 and TRBJ2-3; 8 bases fit TRBD2. V lost 6 bases, J lost 2 bases, and 7 bases stayed unmatched. In germline, CDR1 is DFQATT, CDR2 SNEGSKA (reference sequence). The CDR3 spans 14 residues. The CDR3 spells CSARLAQYTDTQYF. The DNA of the CDR3 is TGCAGTGCCCGACTAGCGCAATACACAGATACGCAGTATTTT.